This T cell receptor (beta chain) was observed in a study of blood T cells in healthy people across ages (dated by TCRdb to about 2015). In the study overall: In model experiments, template switching captured about one uniquely barcoded TCR beta cDNA molecule for every two T cells. Age-related changes in TCR beta repertoire diversity were measured in the study by deep sequencing normalized with unique cDNA molecular identifiers. The donors were split into four age groups: young (average 16 years), middle-aged (about 40), aged (over 55) and long-lived (roughly 86). Donors of different ages were randomly distributed across sequencing lanes to avoid experimental bias. Using the same blood draw, the study looked at two additional independent replicas of 1 million unique cDNA reads for two donors, one aged 18 to 30 and the other aged 80 or older.

The 35 to 40 donors, aged about 6 to 100 years, were systemically healthy Caucasian individuals from Russia. Each donor gave approximately 9.3 milliliters of peripheral blood, collected into EDTA-treated Vacutainer tubes. Ficoll-Paque density-gradient centrifugation was used to isolate PBMCs, with at least 6 million per sample. Trizol reagent was used to extract total RNA from PBMCs, with at least 5.5 micrograms per sample. For every donor, flow cytometry on a PBMC aliquot measured the percentage of naive CD45RAhigh/CD27high T cells. The germline V gene specifies SNHLY as CDR1 and FYNNEI as CDR2. Including the terminal cysteine and phenylalanine, the CDR3 comprises 13 residues. Kept here is only the CDR3 DNA, which spans 39 bases and is read in frame from base 1. Ends trimmed: V by 7 bases, J by 5 bases; bases unmatched to a gene: 7. Receptor libraries were prepared by 5' RACE. Sequenced on an Illumina HiSeq 2500. A second 7 to 11 cycle PCR used a sample-barcoded 5' primer and a J-beta primer mix. A template-switch 5' adaptor carrying 12 random nucleotides introduced a unique molecular identifier onto each TCR beta cDNA molecule. Each sample yielded at least 2.5 million CDR3-containing paired-end reads. First-strand cDNA was synthesized from all RNA with the Mint cDNA synthesis kit, primed by a TRBC-specific oligonucleotide. After uracil-DNA glycosylase treatment, a first 18-cycle PCR used universal primers M1SS and BC2_uni_R on all cDNA. The source study handled its data this way. Each sample was normalized by randomly selecting 1 million high-quality reads, each carrying a distinct molecular identifier. Instead of being binned into consensus sequences, reads with shared molecular identifiers were discarded. CDR3 identification, clonotype clustering and error correction used MiTCR with a Q25 quality threshold and the strictest error-elimination algorithm. A nonparametric unseen species model with Euler transformation was used to estimate lower-bound total TCR beta diversity. TCRdb reprocessing: public reads trimmed at Q25 with fastp, clones called with MiXCR, in-frame beta chains kept. Entries are consolidated by CDR3 protein sequence, retaining the most common genes and DNA. The V and J calls reflect TCRdb's pipeline rather than the authors' work. The sample includes 1.5 million or so distinct CDR3 sequences, with roughly 45% observed a single time. Jointly, the top ten make up 7.9% of the sample.

The investigation overall reported the following: Observed TCR beta diversity per million T cells fell roughly linearly with age, and a significant reduction was already apparent by age around 40. There was a strong correlation between observed TCR beta diversity and the percentage of naive T cells measured by flow cytometry. Compared with the aged group, the long-lived group had more naive CD4+ T cells, fewer expanded clones and increased TCR diversity, suggesting age selection. Since profiling was done on bulk unsorted PBMCs, naive and antigen-experienced compartments could not be conclusively compared. Estimates of total diversity from one million sequenced T cells were regarded as lower bounds and underestimates. Because donor CMV infection status was unknown, age-related changes in expanded clonotypes were potentially confounded.

This clonotype has just a few counts. The specificity of this receptor is unknown. No clone much larger than this one lies a single base away; base qualities are absent. Sequencing was carried out using blood. The V gene is TRBV2 and the J gene is TRBJ1-1; a stretch of 7 junction bases matches TRBD1. This TCR came from a woman aged 18-29 years in good health. The bases are TGTGCCAGCATTGAGACAGGGAGGACTGAAGCTTTCTTT. This yields the protein CASIETGRTEAFF. The entire variable domain, with the stretches around the CDR3 drawn from the reference TRBV2 and TRBJ1-1 proteins, is EPEVTQTPSHQVTQMGQEVILRCVPISNHLYFYWYRQILGQKVEFLVSFYNNEISEKSEIFDDQFSVERPDGSNFTLKIRSTKLEDSAMYFCASIETGRTEAFFGQGTRLTVV.